This TCR beta chain is drawn from a study of CD8 T cells in ankylosing spondylitis. Study-wide findings and caveats: The study looked at matched synovial fluid samples from ankylosing spondylitis patients. Disease-linked clones were reported to be significantly enriched there. Blood of patients with ankylosing spondylitis appeared to be characterized by a TCR beta motif of eight highly homologous variants.

This clonotype showed up just a few times. No antigen is known for it. Library preparation for TCR beta used quantitative 5'-RACE with molecular barcodes. TCRdb re-called the 5' RACE reads through MiXCR, storing one row per CDR3 protein. The sample lists 200,000 to 250,000 distinct CDR3 sequences; roughly a tenth were seen once. Trimming cost V 5 bases and J 2 bases, with 18 bases left between them. Germline CDR1 is SGHTA and CDR2 is FQGTGA. The CDR3 spans 16 residues. Sequenced: blood, either unsorted or a sorted T cell fraction (not recorded which). This clonotype was sampled from a male donor with ankylosing spondylitis or in good health (not recorded which). The J gene is TRBJ2-5, the V gene TRBV7-3; tentative D call: TRBD2 (6 bases). Here the CDR3 reads CASSLIARGGQETQYF. The DNA for the CDR3 is TGTGCCAGCAGCCTAATAGCGCGGGGTGGGCAAGAGACCCAGTACTTC.